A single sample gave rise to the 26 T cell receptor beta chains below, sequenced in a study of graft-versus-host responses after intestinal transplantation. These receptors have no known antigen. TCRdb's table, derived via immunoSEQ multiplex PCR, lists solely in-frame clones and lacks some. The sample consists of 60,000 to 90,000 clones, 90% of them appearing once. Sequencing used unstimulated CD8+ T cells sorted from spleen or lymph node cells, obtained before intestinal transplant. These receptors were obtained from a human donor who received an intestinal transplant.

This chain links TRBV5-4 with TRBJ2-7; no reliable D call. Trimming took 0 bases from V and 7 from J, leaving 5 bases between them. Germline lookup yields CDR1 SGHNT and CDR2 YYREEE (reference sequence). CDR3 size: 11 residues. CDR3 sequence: CASSLGPEQYF. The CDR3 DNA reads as TGTGCCAGCAGCTTGGGTCCGGAGCAGTACTTC.

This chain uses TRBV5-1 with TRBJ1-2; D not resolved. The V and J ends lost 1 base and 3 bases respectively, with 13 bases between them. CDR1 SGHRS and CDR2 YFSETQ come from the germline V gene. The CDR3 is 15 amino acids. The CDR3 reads CASSLTGEFDYGYTF. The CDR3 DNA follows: TGCGCCAGCAGCTTGACCGGGGAGTTCGACTATGGCTACACCTTC.

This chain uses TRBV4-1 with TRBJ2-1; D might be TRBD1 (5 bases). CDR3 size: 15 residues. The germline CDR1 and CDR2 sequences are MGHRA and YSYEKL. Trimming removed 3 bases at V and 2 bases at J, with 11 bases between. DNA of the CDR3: TGCGCCAGCAGCCAGAAGGGGTCCCCCTACAATGAGCAGTTCTTC. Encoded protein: CASSQKGSPYNEQFF.

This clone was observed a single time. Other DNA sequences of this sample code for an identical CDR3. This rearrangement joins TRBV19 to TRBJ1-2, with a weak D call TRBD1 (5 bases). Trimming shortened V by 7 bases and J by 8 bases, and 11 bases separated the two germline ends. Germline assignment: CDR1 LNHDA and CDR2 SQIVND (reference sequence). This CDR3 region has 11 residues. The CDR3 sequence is CASIGGDGYTF. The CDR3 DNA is TGTGCCAGTATCGGGGGTGACGGCTACACCTTC.

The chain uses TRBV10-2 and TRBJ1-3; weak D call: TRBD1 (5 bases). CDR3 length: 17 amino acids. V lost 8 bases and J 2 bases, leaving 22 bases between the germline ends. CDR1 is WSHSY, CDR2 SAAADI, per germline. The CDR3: CASGGDGAGDAGNTIYF. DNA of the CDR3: TGCGCCAGCGGGGGAGATGGGGCGGGAGACGCTGGAAACACCATATATTTT.

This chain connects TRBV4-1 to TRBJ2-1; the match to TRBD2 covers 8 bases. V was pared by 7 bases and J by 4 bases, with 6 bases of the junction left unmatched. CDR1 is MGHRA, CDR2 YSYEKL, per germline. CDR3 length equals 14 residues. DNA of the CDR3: TGCGCCAGCACCGGGGCGGGGGGTTACAATGAGCAGTTCTTC. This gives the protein CASTGAGGYNEQFF.

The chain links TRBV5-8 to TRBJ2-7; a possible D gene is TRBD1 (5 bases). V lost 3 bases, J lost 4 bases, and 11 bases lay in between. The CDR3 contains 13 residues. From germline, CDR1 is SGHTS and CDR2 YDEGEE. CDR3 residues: CASSSLAGYEQYF. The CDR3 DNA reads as TGTGCCAGCAGCTCCCTGGCAGGGTACGAGCAGTACTTC.

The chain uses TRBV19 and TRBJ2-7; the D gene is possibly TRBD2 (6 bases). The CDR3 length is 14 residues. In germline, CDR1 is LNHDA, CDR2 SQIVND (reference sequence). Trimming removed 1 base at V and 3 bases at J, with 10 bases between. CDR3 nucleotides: TGTGCCAGTAGTATAGGGCAGGGAGGCTACGAGCAGTACTTC. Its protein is CASSIGQGGYEQYF.

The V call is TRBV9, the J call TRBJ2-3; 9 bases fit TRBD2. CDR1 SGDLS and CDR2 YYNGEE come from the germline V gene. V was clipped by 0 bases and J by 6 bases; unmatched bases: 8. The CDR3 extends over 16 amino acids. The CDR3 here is CASSVEGGGARDTQYF. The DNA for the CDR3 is TGTGCCAGCAGCGTAGAGGGCGGGGGGGCGAGGGATACGCAGTATTTT.

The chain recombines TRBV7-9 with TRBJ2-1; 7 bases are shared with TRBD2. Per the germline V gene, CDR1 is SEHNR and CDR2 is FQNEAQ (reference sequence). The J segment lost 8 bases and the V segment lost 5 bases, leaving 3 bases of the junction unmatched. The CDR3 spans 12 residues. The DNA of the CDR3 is TGTGCCAGCAGCATGGGGGGGGATGAGCAGTTCTTC. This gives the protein CASSMGGDEQFF.

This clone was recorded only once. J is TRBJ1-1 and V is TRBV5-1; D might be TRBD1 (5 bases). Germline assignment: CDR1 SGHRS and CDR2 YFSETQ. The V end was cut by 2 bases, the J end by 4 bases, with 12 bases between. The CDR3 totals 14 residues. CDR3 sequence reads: CASSFGADLTEAFF. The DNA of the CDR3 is TGCGCCAGCAGCTTTGGGGCGGACCTCACTGAAGCTTTCTTT.

CDR3 sequence (DNA): TGTGCCAGCAGACCGGCTAAAAGGGGAACTGAAGCTTTCTTT. Protein: CASRPAKRGTEAFF. J is TRBJ1-1 and V is TRBV2; the D gene is possibly TRBD1 (5 bases). The germline V and J ends were trimmed by 6 bases and 5 bases, with 16 bases remaining between them. Germline values: CDR1 SNHLY, CDR2 FYNNEI. CDR3 length: 14 residues.

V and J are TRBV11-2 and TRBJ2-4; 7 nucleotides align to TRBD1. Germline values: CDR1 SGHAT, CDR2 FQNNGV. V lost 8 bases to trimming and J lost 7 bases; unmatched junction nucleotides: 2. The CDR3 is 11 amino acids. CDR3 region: CASSRGNIQYF. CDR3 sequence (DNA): TGTGCCAGCTCCAGGGGGAACATTCAGTACTTC.

DNA for the CDR3: TGCGCCAGCAGTGAGTCGATCGGACAGGGTATTTACGAGCAGTACTTC. Protein: CASSESIGQGIYEQYF. The J gene is TRBJ2-7, the V gene TRBV10-1; 8 bases agree with TRBD1. The CDR3 runs 16 residues. With V trimmed by 0 bases and J by 4 bases, 8 bases remained unmatched. Germline CDR1 reads WNHNN; CDR2 reads SYGVQD (reference sequence).

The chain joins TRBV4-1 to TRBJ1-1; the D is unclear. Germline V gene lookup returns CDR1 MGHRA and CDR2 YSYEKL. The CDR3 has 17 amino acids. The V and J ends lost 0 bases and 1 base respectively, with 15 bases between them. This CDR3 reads CASSQDLVEGPNTEAFF. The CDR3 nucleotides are TGCGCCAGCAGCCAAGATCTGGTAGAGGGCCCGAACACTGAAGCTTTCTTT.

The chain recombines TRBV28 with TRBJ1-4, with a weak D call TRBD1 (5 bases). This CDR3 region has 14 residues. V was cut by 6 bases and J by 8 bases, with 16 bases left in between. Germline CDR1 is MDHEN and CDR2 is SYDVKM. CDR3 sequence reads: CASSTGGVGEKLFF. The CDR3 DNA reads TGTGCCAGCAGCACGGGGGGGGTTGGAGAAAAACTGTTTTTT.

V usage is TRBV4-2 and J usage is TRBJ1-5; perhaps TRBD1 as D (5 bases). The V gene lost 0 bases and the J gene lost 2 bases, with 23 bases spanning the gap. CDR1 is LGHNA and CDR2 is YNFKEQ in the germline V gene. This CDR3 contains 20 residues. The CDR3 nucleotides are TGTGCCAGCAGCCAAGATCTTCCCACAAGTTACGGGGGGGGCAATCAGCCCCAGCATTTT. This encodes CASSQDLPTSYGGGNQPQHF.

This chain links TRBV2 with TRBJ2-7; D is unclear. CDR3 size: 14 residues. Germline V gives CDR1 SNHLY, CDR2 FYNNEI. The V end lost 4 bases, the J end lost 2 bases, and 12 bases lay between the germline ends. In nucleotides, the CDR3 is TGTGCCAGCAGTGTCCCAAAACTTCCCTACGAGCAGTACTTC. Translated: CASSVPKLPYEQYF.

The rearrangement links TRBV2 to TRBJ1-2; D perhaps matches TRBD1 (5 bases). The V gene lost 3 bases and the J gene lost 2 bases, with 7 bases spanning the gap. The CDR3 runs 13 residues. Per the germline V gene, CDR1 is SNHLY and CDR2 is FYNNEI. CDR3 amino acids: CASSERGNYGYTF. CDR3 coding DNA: TGTGCCAGCAGTGAGCGGGGGAACTATGGCTACACCTTC.

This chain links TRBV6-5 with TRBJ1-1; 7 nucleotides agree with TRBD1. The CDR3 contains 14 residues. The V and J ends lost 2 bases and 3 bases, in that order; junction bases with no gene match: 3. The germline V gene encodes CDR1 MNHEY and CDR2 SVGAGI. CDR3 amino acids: CASSYGGTDTEAFF. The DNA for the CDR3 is TGTGCCAGCAGTTACGGGGGGACAGACACTGAAGCTTTCTTT.

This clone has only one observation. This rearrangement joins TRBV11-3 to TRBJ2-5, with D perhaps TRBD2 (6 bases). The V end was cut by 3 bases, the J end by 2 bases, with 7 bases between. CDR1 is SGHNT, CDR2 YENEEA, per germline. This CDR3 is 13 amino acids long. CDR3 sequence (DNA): TGTGCCAGCAGCTTGCGGGGACAAGAGACCCAGTACTTC. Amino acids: CASSLRGQETQYF.

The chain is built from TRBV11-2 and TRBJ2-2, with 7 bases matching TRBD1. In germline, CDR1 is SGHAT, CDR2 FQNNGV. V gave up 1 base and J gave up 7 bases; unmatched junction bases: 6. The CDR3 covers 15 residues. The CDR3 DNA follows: TGTGCCAGCAGCTTAGTGTCAGGGGGTCACGGGGAGCTGTTTTTT. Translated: CASSLVSGGHGELFF.

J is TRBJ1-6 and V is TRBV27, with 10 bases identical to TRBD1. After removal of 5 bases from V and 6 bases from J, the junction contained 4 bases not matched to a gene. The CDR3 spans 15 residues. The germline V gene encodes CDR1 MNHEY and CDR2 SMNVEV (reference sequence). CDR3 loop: CASSHGTGANSPLHF. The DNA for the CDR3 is TGTGCCAGCAGTCACGGGACAGGGGCTAATTCACCCCTCCACTTT.

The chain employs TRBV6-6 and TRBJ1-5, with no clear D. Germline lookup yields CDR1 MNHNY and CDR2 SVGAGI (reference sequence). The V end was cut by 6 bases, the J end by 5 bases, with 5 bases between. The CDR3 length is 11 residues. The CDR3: CASRLDQPQHF. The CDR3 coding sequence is TGTGCCAGCAGACTCGATCAGCCCCAGCATTTT.

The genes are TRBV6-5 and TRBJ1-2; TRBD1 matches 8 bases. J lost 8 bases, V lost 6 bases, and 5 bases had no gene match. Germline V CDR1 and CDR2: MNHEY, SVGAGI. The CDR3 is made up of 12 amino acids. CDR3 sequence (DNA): TGTGCCAGCAGCCCCGACAGGGGCGGCTACACCTTC. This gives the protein CASSPDRGGYTF.

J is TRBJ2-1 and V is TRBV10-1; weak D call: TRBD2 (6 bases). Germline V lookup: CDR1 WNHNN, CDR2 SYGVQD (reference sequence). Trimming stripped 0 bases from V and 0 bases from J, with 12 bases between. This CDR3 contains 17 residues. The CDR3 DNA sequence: TGCGCCAGCAGTGAGTCGTTTACCGGGGGCTCCTACAATGAGCAGTTCTTC. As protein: CASSESFTGGSYNEQFF.